Below, 23 T cell receptor beta chains from the same sample are listed, as sequenced in a study of shared clonotypes between healthy human individuals. The repertoire was sequenced with immunoSEQ multiplex PCR; TCRdb's copy has only in-frame clones and lacks some. Of around 600,000 clones in the sample, around 95% were seen once. It was CD45RO-negative cells, positively selected for CCR7, that made up naive CD8 cells, with terminally differentiated effector memory CD45RA+ cells excluded. Sequencing was done on a sample of naive CD8+ T cells sorted from blood. Receptor source: a woman aged 25 to 39 in good health.

The genes are TRBV7-7 and TRBJ2-7; tentative D call: TRBD2 (6 bases). Trimming pared 5 bases from V and 3 bases from J, leaving 11 bases between. The germline V gene encodes CDR1 SSHAT and CDR2 FNYEAQ (reference sequence). The CDR3 totals 13 residues. The CDR3 spells CASSPGTFYEQYF. CDR3 nucleotides: TGTGCCAGCAGCCCCGGGACTTTCTACGAGCAGTACTTC.

A single count supports this clone. The chain links TRBV7-9 to TRBJ1-5, with D maybe TRBD1 (6 bases). V was trimmed by 5 bases and J by 5 bases, leaving 16 bases between them. This CDR3 is 15 amino acids long. Looked up from germline, CDR1 is SEHNR and CDR2 is FQNEAQ (reference sequence). Here the CDR3 DNA reads TGTGCCAGCAGCGAGGGGGAGTACCAAGATCAGCCCCAGCATTTT. This encodes CASSEGEYQDQPQHF.

The gene calls are TRBV28 and TRBJ1-5; D is unresolved. The CDR3 loop spans 13 amino acids. Germline CDR1 and CDR2: MDHEN and SYDVKM. Trimming left V 7 bases short and J 0 bases short, with 7 bases between. The CDR3 loop is CASNPYSNQPQHF. The CDR3 coding sequence is TGTGCCAGCAACCCATATAGCAATCAGCCCCAGCATTTT. The whole variable domain, filled in from reference TRBV28 and TRBJ1-5, reads DVKVTQSSRYLVKRTGEKVFLECVQDMDHENMFWYRQDPGLGLRLIYFSYDVKMKEKGDIPEGYSVSREKKERFSLILESASTNQTSMYLCASNPYSNQPQHFGDGTRLSIL.

CDR3 DNA: TGTGCCATACTAGCGAGTGTAGTCGATGAGCAGTTCTTC. Its translation is CAILASVVDEQFF. V usage is TRBV7-2 and J usage is TRBJ2-1, with 7 positions matching TRBD2. This CDR3 region has 13 residues. V was pared by 10 bases and J by 8 bases, with 11 bases of the junction left unmatched. Germline CDR1 and CDR2: SGHTA and FQGNSA.

The chain joins TRBV19 to TRBJ2-1, with 9 bases identical to TRBD2. Trimming at V came to 5 bases and at J to 4 bases, leaving 6 bases not matched to a gene. The CDR3 is made up of 15 amino acids. In germline, CDR1 is LNHDA, CDR2 SQIVND (reference sequence). The CDR3 sequence: CASSSGLALYNEQFF. The CDR3 DNA reads as TGTGCCAGTAGTTCCGGACTAGCGCTATACAATGAGCAGTTCTTC.

J is TRBJ2-7 and V is TRBV7-9, with 11 positions matching TRBD2. The CDR3 sequence is 18 residues long. The junction had 12 bases not matched to a gene; V was cut back by 4 bases and J by 1 base. CDR1 and CDR2 from the germline V gene are SEHNR and FQNEAQ (reference sequence). The CDR3 spells CASSSTPGTSGPSYEQYF. The CDR3 bases are TGTGCCAGCAGCTCAACCCCTGGGACTAGCGGACCTTCCTACGAGCAGTACTTC.

The V and J genes are TRBV10-2 and TRBJ2-7; TRBD2 is a possible D gene (5 bases). V dropped 3 bases and J dropped 3 bases, with 12 bases sitting between them. The CDR3 has 14 amino acids. Germline CDR1 reads WSHSY; CDR2 reads SAAADI. The CDR3 sequence is CASSDNKGGYEQYF. The CDR3, as DNA: TGCGCCAGCAGTGACAACAAAGGAGGCTACGAGCAGTACTTC.

The chain has TRBV13 and TRBJ2-7; a possible D gene is TRBD2 (6 bases). Trimming removed 3 bases at V and 2 bases at J, with 11 bases between. The CDR3 has 14 amino acids. Germline lookup yields CDR1 PRHDT and CDR2 FYEKMQ (reference sequence). CDR3 in amino acids: CASSLLAKTYEQYF. The CDR3 region has the DNA TGTGCCAGCAGCTTGCTAGCGAAGACCTACGAGCAGTACTTC.

The chain has TRBV5-6 and TRBJ1-3; no firm D call. The V end was cut by 2 bases, the J end by 7 bases, with 7 bases between. The CDR3 has 12 amino acids. The V gene's germline CDR1 is SGHDT and CDR2 YYEEEE. Here the CDR3 DNA reads TGTGCCAGCAGCTTAGGGCCCAACACCATATATTTT. Encoded protein: CASSLGPNTIYF.

The V and J genes are TRBV27 and TRBJ2-7, with D possibly matching TRBD1 (6 bases). The CDR3 spans 11 residues. V was pared by 6 bases and J by 6 bases, with 9 bases between. Germline V gene sequence: CDR1 MNHEY, CDR2 SMNVEV (reference sequence). The CDR3 coding sequence is TGTGCCAGCAGACAGGGTGGCGAGCAGTACTTC. Translated: CASRQGGEQYF.

The chain combines TRBV2 with TRBJ1-5, with 11 nucleotides matching TRBD1. The V gene's germline CDR1 is SNHLY and CDR2 FYNNEI. With V trimmed by 4 bases and J by 7 bases, 9 bases remained unmatched. The CDR3 runs 16 residues. CDR3 nucleotide sequence: TGTGCCAGCAGTGGCGGACAGGGGGCCCCGGGGCAGCCCCAGCATTTT. It encodes CASSGGQGAPGQPQHF.

V and J are TRBV19 and TRBJ2-6; TRBD1 matches at 8 bases. The CDR3 extends over 15 amino acids. Looked up from germline, CDR1 is LNHDA and CDR2 is SQIVND (reference sequence). V trimming: 7 bases; J trimming: 4 bases; junction bases outside the gene matches: 6. CDR3 nucleotide sequence: TGTGCCAGTACCCTGGACAGGGAGGGGGCCAACGTCCTGACTTTC. Encoded protein: CASTLDREGANVLTF.

The chain couples TRBV6-1 to TRBJ2-7; 9 bases line up with TRBD1. Trimming at V came to 3 bases and at J to 2 bases, leaving 2 bases not matched to a gene. This CDR3 region has 14 residues. Germline assignment: CDR1 MNHNS and CDR2 SASEGT. The CDR3 protein is CASSEGDRAYEQYF. CDR3 nucleotides: TGTGCCAGCAGTGAGGGGGACAGGGCCTACGAGCAGTACTTC.

The chain employs TRBV6-5 and TRBJ2-7; D is unresolved. Germline values: CDR1 MNHEY, CDR2 SVGAGI. V dropped 0 bases and J dropped 2 bases, with 8 bases sitting between them. This CDR3 comprises 14 residues. The chain's CDR3 is CASSYSPDTYEQYF. The DNA for the CDR3 is TGTGCCAGCAGTTACTCGCCCGATACCTACGAGCAGTACTTC.

The rearrangement joins TRBV9 to TRBJ2-7; 9 bases fit TRBD1. V dropped 3 bases and J dropped 6; count of bases not matched to a gene: 7. The length of the CDR3 is 14 residues. Germline CDR1 and CDR2: SGDLS and YYNGEE. The CDR3 coding sequence is TGTGCCAGCAGCGCCGGGACAGGGAGGATCGAGCAGTACTTC. It encodes CASSAGTGRIEQYF.

This chain joins TRBV29-1 and TRBJ2-1; D is unresolved. The CDR3 sequence is 12 residues long. V was cut by 3 bases and J by 10 bases, with 13 bases left in between. The germline V gene encodes CDR1 SQVTM and CDR2 ANQGSEA. The CDR3 loop is CSVDPGVSEQFF. CDR3 DNA sequence: TGCAGCGTTGACCCTGGCGTTAGCGAGCAGTTCTTC.

The CDR3 is CSVGSRTYEQYF. CDR3 coding DNA: TGCAGCGTCGGGTCCAGGACCTACGAGCAGTACTTC. The rearrangement uses TRBV29-1 and TRBJ2-7; D gene uncertain. The CDR3 is 12 amino acids. The germline gives CDR1 SQVTM, CDR2 ANQGSEA. The V end was cut by 6 bases, the J end by 2 bases, with 11 bases between.

The rearrangement joins TRBV28 to TRBJ2-7; 11 nucleotides match TRBD2. CDR3 length equals 22 residues. With V trimmed by 2 bases and J by 0 bases, 21 bases remained unmatched. CDR1 and CDR2 (germline): MDHEN, SYDVKM. The CDR3 here is CASSLVTPGLAGPGLSSYEQYF. The DNA for the CDR3 is TGTGCCAGCAGTTTAGTTACCCCTGGACTAGCGGGCCCGGGATTGAGCTCCTACGAGCAGTACTTC.

This chain connects TRBV7-8 to TRBJ2-5; the match to TRBD2 covers 11 bases. Germline lookup yields CDR1 SGHVS and CDR2 FQNEAQ. J was trimmed by 1 base and V by 1 base; bases with no gene match: 8. The CDR3 length is 18 residues. This chain's CDR3 is CASSLEVAGGPVQETQYF. The DNA for the CDR3 is TGTGCCAGCAGCTTAGAGGTAGCGGGAGGGCCTGTCCAAGAGACCCAGTACTTC.

V and J are TRBV19 and TRBJ1-5; weak D call: TRBD1 (5 bases). V was shortened by 4 bases and J by 0 bases, with 13 bases between the two germline ends. Germline loops: CDR1 LNHDA, CDR2 SQIVND (reference sequence). This CDR3 is 16 amino acids long. CDR3 sequence: CASSTATAYSNQPQHF. CDR3 nucleotides: TGTGCCAGTAGTACCGCGACAGCTTATAGCAATCAGCCCCAGCATTTT. Based on the CDR3 plus reference TRBV19 and TRBJ1-5, the full variable domain is DGGITQSPKYLFRKEGQNVTLSCEQNLNHDAMYWYRQDPGQGLRLIYYSQIVNDFQKGDIAEGYSVSREKKESFPLTVTSAQKNPTAFYLCASSTATAYSNQPQHFGDGTRLSIL.

The chain employs TRBV28 and TRBJ2-2; 7 nucleotides agree with TRBD1. Germline V CDR1 and CDR2: MDHEN, SYDVKM. The CDR3 contains 14 residues. With 3 bases clipped from V and 8 bases from J, the junction kept 6 bases outside the gene matches. This CDR3 reads CASSFMSGQGELFF. In DNA form, the CDR3 reads TGTGCCAGCAGTTTCATGTCGGGACAGGGGGAGCTGTTTTTT.

J is TRBJ2-1 and V is TRBV29-1, with a possible D match to TRBD2 (5 bases). The CDR3 runs to 13 residues. Germline lookup yields CDR1 SQVTM and CDR2 ANQGSEA. Trimming cost V 6 bases and J 3 bases, with 12 bases left between them. CDR3 amino acids: CSVAGTNYNEQFF. CDR3 DNA sequence: TGCAGCGTGGCGGGTACCAACTACAATGAGCAGTTCTTC.

The V call is TRBV19, the J call TRBJ2-3; D might be TRBD1 (6 bases). The CDR3 has 12 residues. V was trimmed by 6 bases and J by 3 bases, leaving 7 bases between them. The germline gives CDR1 LNHDA, CDR2 SQIVND (reference sequence). The CDR3 region has the DNA TGTGCCAGTAGACAGGGTACAGATACGCAGTATTTT. Translated: CASRQGTDTQYF.